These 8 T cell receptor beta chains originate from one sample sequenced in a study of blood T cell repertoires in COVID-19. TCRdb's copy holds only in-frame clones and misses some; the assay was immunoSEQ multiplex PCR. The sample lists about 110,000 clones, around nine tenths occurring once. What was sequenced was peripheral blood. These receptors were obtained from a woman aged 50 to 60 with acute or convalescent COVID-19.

CDR3: CSVADTNEQYF. The CDR3 DNA sequence: TGCAGCGTGGCCGATACCAACGAGCAGTACTTC. J is TRBJ2-7 and V is TRBV29-1, with D hard to call. The germline CDR1 and CDR2 sequences are SQVTM and ANQGSEA. V lost 6 bases, J lost 5 bases, and 11 bases lay in between. The CDR3 runs to 11 residues.

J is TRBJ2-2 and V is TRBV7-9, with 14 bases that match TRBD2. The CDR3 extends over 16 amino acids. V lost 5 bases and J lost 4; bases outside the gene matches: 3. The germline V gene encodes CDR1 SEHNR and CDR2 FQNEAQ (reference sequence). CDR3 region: CASSTGLAGGTGELFF. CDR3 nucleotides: TGTGCCAGCAGCACCGGACTAGCGGGAGGCACCGGGGAGCTGTTTTTT.

The CDR3 DNA sequence: TGTGCCAGCAGCCCACCAACCTCCCCTAACGAGCAGTACTTC. This gives the protein CASSPPTSPNEQYF. This chain links TRBV4-2 with TRBJ2-7, with D uncertain. Germline V gene sequence: CDR1 LGHNA, CDR2 YNFKEQ. The CDR3 has 14 residues. With 4 bases removed from V and 5 bases from J, the gap between germline ends came to 15 bases.

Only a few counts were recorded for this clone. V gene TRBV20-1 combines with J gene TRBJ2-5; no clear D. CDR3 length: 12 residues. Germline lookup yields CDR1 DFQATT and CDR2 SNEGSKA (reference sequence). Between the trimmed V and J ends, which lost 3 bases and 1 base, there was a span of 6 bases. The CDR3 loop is CSASPSQETQYF. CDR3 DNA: TGCAGTGCTAGTCCTAGCCAAGAGACCCAGTACTTC.

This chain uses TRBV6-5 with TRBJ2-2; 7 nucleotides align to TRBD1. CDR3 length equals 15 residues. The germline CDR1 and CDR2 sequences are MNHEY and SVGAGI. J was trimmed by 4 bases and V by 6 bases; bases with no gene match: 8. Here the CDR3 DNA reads TGTGCCAGCAGCCCCGACAGGGCTCCCACCGGGGAGCTGTTTTTT. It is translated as CASSPDRAPTGELFF.

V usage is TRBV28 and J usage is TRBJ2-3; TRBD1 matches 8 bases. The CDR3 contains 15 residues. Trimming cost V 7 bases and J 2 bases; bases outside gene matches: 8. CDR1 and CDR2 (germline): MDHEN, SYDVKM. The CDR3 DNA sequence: TGTGCCAGCACTTTTCCGGGACAGGTCACAGATACGCAGTATTTT. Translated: CASTFPGQVTDTQYF.

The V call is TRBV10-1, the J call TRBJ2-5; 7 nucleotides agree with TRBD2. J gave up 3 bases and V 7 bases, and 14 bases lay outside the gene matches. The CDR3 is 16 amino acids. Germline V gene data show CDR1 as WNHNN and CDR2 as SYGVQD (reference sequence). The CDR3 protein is CASNLRFRGVEETQYF. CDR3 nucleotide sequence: TGCGCCAGCAACCTCCGATTCCGGGGGGTGGAAGAGACCCAGTACTTC.

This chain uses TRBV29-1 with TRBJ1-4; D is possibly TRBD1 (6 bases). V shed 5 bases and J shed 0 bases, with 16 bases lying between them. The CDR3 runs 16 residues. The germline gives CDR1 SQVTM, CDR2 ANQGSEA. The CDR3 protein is CSVSGTPLATNEKLFF. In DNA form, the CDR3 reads TGCAGCGTTTCTGGGACACCACTAGCAACTAATGAAAAACTGTTTTTT.